This is a list of T cell receptor beta chains from one sample in a study of blood T cell repertoires in COVID-19. TCRdb's table, derived via immunoSEQ multiplex PCR, lists solely in-frame clones and lacks some. The sample gives approximately 190,000 clones, just under 85% of which show up once; 6% to 8% is in the top ten. The material sequenced was peripheral blood. The receptors were sampled from a human donor with acute or convalescent COVID-19. The donor label of this sample is uncertain. CDR3s include the opening cysteine and the closing phenylalanine or tryptophan. The D gene is left open where the match is weak.

d_gene	v_gene	j_gene	CDR3aa
TRBD1	TRBV7-8	TRBJ1-1	CASSNRDRVGEAFF
-	TRBV28	TRBJ1-1	CASSLGGQGTEAFF
-	TRBV5-4	TRBJ1-1	CASSLGQMNTEAFF
-	TRBV18	TRBJ1-5	CASSQQGIGSNQPQHF
-	TRBV7-2	TRBJ2-5	CASSPPGLPKQETQYF
TRBD2	TRBV18	TRBJ2-7	CASSPSSGASYEQYF
-	TRBV5-5	TRBJ2-7	CASSLAGSADYEQYF
-	TRBV19	TRBJ2-5	CASSIGWRGEAQETQYF
TRBD1	TRBV11-1	TRBJ1-1	CASSPTGGGTEAFF
-	TRBV2	TRBJ2-3	CASSFPSTDTQYF
-	TRBV11-2	TRBJ2-2	CASSLRGQGGTGELFF
TRBD2	TRBV5-1	TRBJ2-3	CASSRTSGRASTDTQYF
-	TRBV29-1	TRBJ2-5	CSVDRGAGTQYF
-	TRBV21-1	TRBJ2-1	CASSKASTGLHEQFF
-	TRBV29-1	TRBJ1-1	CSVRTGLNTEAFF
-	TRBV3-1/TRBV3-2	TRBJ2-7	CASSQVAPARSSYEQYF
-	TRBV18	TRBJ2-2	CASSPSQGELFF
-	TRBV4-3	TRBJ1-1	CASSQDKNTEAFF
TRBD1	TRBV27	TRBJ1-6	CASTRDRGLNSPLHF
TRBD1	TRBV11-3	TRBJ2-7	CASSLGGQGPTYEQYF
TRBD2	TRBV28	TRBJ2-2	CASSPPGLASAGELFF
TRBD1	TRBV7-9	TRBJ2-5	CASSFTGVQTQYF
-	TRBV6-1	TRBJ1-5	CASSETGDNQPQHF
-	TRBV30	TRBJ2-7	CAWSTAYEQYF
TRBD2	TRBV25-1	TRBJ2-1	CASSLAGPYNEQFF
TRBD1	TRBV19	TRBJ1-5	CASSITEGARPQHF
-	TRBV29-1	TRBJ2-7	CSAGGSASYEQYF
TRBD2	TRBV10-3	TRBJ2-7	CAISQVAGKGEQYF
TRBD1	TRBV3-1/TRBV3-2	TRBJ1-3	CASSRQGADTIYF
-	TRBV18	TRBJ1-1	CASSPLQLMNTEAFF
TRBD1	TRBV5-1	TRBJ1-2	CASVGQGRDGYTF
TRBD2	TRBV5-1	TRBJ2-7	CASSLLSSGRVTAYEQYF
TRBD2	TRBV5-5	TRBJ2-5	CASSYSGSGGTQYF
-	TRBV6-2/TRBV6-3	TRBJ1-5	CASSPRGRGSQPQHF
-	TRBV3-1/TRBV3-2	TRBJ2-7	CASSQDGRGSYEQYF
TRBD2	TRBV19	TRBJ2-3	CASKWTSLATDTQYF
TRBD1	TRBV7-2	TRBJ2-1	CASSLRTGGRNEQFF
-	TRBV2	TRBJ2-1	CASSRTILSYNEQFF
TRBD2	TRBV3-1/TRBV3-2	TRBJ2-2	CASSHLAGYIGELFF
-	TRBV11-2	TRBJ2-5	CASSQRLVMETQYF
-	TRBV5-1	TRBJ1-4	CASSLEGGGREKLFF
TRBD1	TRBV2	TRBJ1-5	CASSAGQGAGQPQHF
-	TRBV12-5	TRBJ1-2	CASGLVTGGGVGYTF
-	TRBV18	TRBJ1-3	CASSPQDLGGGNTIYF
TRBD1	TRBV10-1	TRBJ2-2	CASSNMTGVESGELFF
-	TRBV18	TRBJ2-7	CASSSPIGQSEQYF
-	TRBV30	TRBJ2-5	CAWSVKGGEETQYF
-	TRBV2	TRBJ1-5	CASSERVQPQHF
TRBD2	TRBV18	TRBJ2-1	CASSGWGAGLLSSYNEQFF
-	TRBV5-1	TRBJ1-1	CASSRDSSNTEAFF
-	TRBV9	TRBJ1-3	CASGMTAAIYF
TRBD2	TRBV3-1/TRBV3-2	TRBJ2-3	CASSQGGRGRTDTQYF
-	TRBV7-9	TRBJ2-7	CASSINPTVSYEQYF
-	TRBV18	TRBJ2-7	CASSPIRGFNEQYF
TRBD1	TRBV18	TRBJ2-6	CASSPLPGGNSGANVLTF